What follows are 3 T cell receptor beta chains derived from one specimen sequenced in a study of radiation and T cells in renal cell carcinoma. Clones were sequenced by immunoSEQ multiplex PCR, and TCRdb holds only the in-frame ones, with some missing. The sample records some 44,000 clones, roughly 82% being singletons. Time point here: blood 4 weeks post-SBRT, at nephrectomy. Noted treatment: 15 Gy SBRT to primary tumor, nephrectomy 4 weeks later. The sequenced sample was blood, obtained from a patient whose treatment included radiotherapy and nephrectomy. Receptor source: a woman in her 70s with renal cell carcinoma.

This clone was picked up a small number of times. The V gene is TRBV7-6, the J gene TRBJ1-1; D remains ambiguous. Per the germline V gene, CDR1 is SGHVS and CDR2 is FNYEAQ. This CDR3 region has 13 residues. V was cut by 5 bases and J by 4 bases, with 11 bases left in between. This CDR3 reads CASSNQVPTEAFF. The CDR3 DNA reads as TGTGCCAGCAGCAACCAGGTCCCCACTGAAGCTTTCTTT.

The chain carries TRBV10-3 and TRBJ2-1; D is perhaps TRBD2 (6 bases). From germline, CDR1 is ENHRY and CDR2 SYGVKD. The length of the CDR3 is 13 residues. Trimming pared 7 bases from V and 10 bases from J, leaving 17 bases between. The CDR3: CAITPGLPGEQFF. CDR3 DNA sequence: TGTGCCATCACCCCGGGACTCCCAGGGGAGCAGTTCTTC.

V is TRBV19 and J is TRBJ1-1; TRBD1 matches at 7 bases. After removal of 8 bases from V and 7 bases from J, the junction contained 4 bases not matched to a gene. Germline CDR1 and CDR2: LNHDA and SQIVND (reference sequence). The length of the CDR3 is 11 residues. The CDR3 DNA reads TGTGCCAGTCGAGGGGGCGGTGAAGCTTTCTTT. Its translation: CASRGGGEAFF.